This entry is about one TCR beta chain. The CDR3 sequence is 15 residues long. Germline lookup yields CDR1 SGHTA and CDR2 FQGNSA. With V trimmed by 5 bases and J by 3 bases, 8 bases remained unmatched. The source of the sample is a study of T cell changes during pregnancy in multiple sclerosis. Sequencing used immunoSEQ multiplex PCR; TCRdb keeps in-frame clones, though not all of them. The top ten clones hold roughly 2.1% of a sample with around 70,000 clones, roughly 92% of them seen once. This clonotype was obtained from a female donor with multiple sclerosis, enrolled in a pregnancy study. The V call is TRBV7-2, the J call TRBJ1-2, with 8 bases aligning to TRBD1. The material was peripheral blood, obtained in the second trimester of pregnancy. The CDR3 loop reads CASSIRMTGDYGYTF. The CDR3, as DNA: TGTGCCAGCAGCATTAGAATGACAGGGGACTATGGCTACACCTTC.